One sample yielded the 17 T cell receptor beta chains listed below, sequenced in a study of control samples from healthy donors and cancer patients. TCRdb's copy holds only in-frame clones and misses some; the assay was immunoSEQ multiplex PCR. This sample carries about 170,000 clones, approximately 94% of them seen once, and the ten largest clones take roughly 1.3%. Sequenced sample: blood. The receptors originated from a woman aged 18-29 years in good health.

V gene TRBV7-3 combines with J gene TRBJ1-2, with TRBD1 identical over 8 bases. The germline V gene has CDR1 SGHTA and CDR2 FQGTGA. This CDR3 has 13 residues. V trimming: 4 bases; J trimming: 4 bases; junction bases outside the gene matches: 2. The CDR3: CASSSGQGYGYTF. The CDR3 region has the DNA TGTGCCAGCAGCTCCGGACAGGGCTATGGCTACACCTTC.

The gene calls are TRBV5-1 and TRBJ1-2; weak D call: TRBD1 (5 bases). This CDR3 spans 15 amino acids. Trimming stripped 1 base from V and 0 bases from J, with 10 bases between. Germline V gene lookup returns CDR1 SGHRS and CDR2 YFSETQ. Here the CDR3 reads CASSLRTPPNYGYTF. CDR3 DNA: TGCGCCAGCAGCTTGAGGACACCCCCTAACTATGGCTACACCTTC.

The V gene is TRBV20-1, the J gene TRBJ1-2; D is ambiguous. V was cut by 0 bases and J by 8 bases, with 7 bases left in between. CDR3 size: 11 residues. CDR1 is DFQATT, CDR2 SNEGSKA, per germline (reference sequence). The CDR3 here is CSARDRVGYTF. The CDR3 bases are TGCAGTGCTAGAGACCGAGTGGGCTACACCTTC.

CDR3 loop: CASRGGLGYNEQFF. In DNA form, the CDR3 reads TGTGCCAGTAGGGGGGGACTAGGCTACAATGAGCAGTTCTTC. The gene calls are TRBV11-3 and TRBJ2-1; TRBD2 aligns across 8 bases. The trim removed 9 bases at V and 3 bases at J, leaving 7 bases unmatched. CDR3 size: 14 residues. Germline assignment: CDR1 SGHNT and CDR2 YENEEA.

The V call is TRBV18, the J call TRBJ1-1; tentatively, D is TRBD1 (5 bases). CDR1 and CDR2 (germline): KGHSH, LQKENI. The V and J ends lost 5 bases and 1 base respectively, with 8 bases between them. CDR3 length: 13 residues. The CDR3 DNA sequence: TGTGCCAGCTCAATAGGACAGAACACTGAAGCTTTCTTT. It yields the protein CASSIGQNTEAFF.

This clone was seen more than once but under ten times. V gene TRBV11-2 combines with J gene TRBJ2-1, with 8 bases aligning to TRBD1. Trimming cost V 3 bases and J 8 bases; bases outside gene matches: 15. CDR1 is SGHAT, CDR2 FQNNGV, per germline. The CDR3 loop spans 17 amino acids. CDR3 sequence reads: CASSLKLSRTGFHEQFF. For the CDR3, the DNA is TGTGCCAGCAGCTTGAAGCTTTCGAGGACAGGGTTCCATGAGCAGTTCTTC. Complete variable domain (other parts from reference TRBV11-2 and TRBJ2-1): EAGVAQSPRYKIIEKRQSVAFWCNPISGHATLYWYQQILGQGPKLLIQFQNNGVVDDSQLPKDRFSAERLKGVDSTLKIQPAKLEDSAVYLCASSLKLSRTGFHEQFFGPGTRLTVL.

The V call is TRBV18, the J call TRBJ2-3, with a tentative D call TRBD2 (6 bases). The CDR3 totals 17 residues. CDR1 and CDR2 (germline): KGHSH, LQKENI. Trimming took off 3 bases at V and 0 bases at J, with 16 bases between the two ends. In DNA form, the CDR3 reads TGTGCCAGCTCACCCGAGGGACTTTTCCCTAGCACAGATACGCAGTATTTT. This translates into CASSPEGLFPSTDTQYF.

The CDR3 bases are TGTGCCAGCAGTTCCCTGACAGGGAATAATTCACCCCTCCACTTT. Protein: CASSSLTGNNSPLHF. V is TRBV27 and J is TRBJ1-6; 7 bases map to TRBD1. Trimming removed 4 bases from V and 5 bases from J; junction bases left unmatched: 5. Looked up from germline, CDR1 is MNHEY and CDR2 is SMNVEV (reference sequence). This CDR3 region has 15 residues.

V and J are TRBV15 and TRBJ1-3, with D tentatively TRBD1 (5 bases). The germline V gene has CDR1 LNHNV and CDR2 YYDKDF (reference sequence). The V end was cut by 1 base, the J end by 9 bases, with 25 bases between. The CDR3 contains 18 residues. CDR3 amino acids: CATSRGALGTALEGTIYF. The CDR3, as DNA: TGTGCCACCAGCAGAGGGGCTTTGGGGACGGCCCTCGAGGGCACCATATATTTT.

The chain links TRBV27 to TRBJ1-3; D gene uncertain. Germline V gene data show CDR1 as MNHEY and CDR2 as SMNVEV (reference sequence). The germline V and J ends were trimmed by 5 bases and 4 bases, with 12 bases remaining between them. This CDR3 is built from 14 residues. Here the CDR3 reads CASSRSSGGNTIYF. The DNA of the CDR3 is TGTGCCAGCAGTAGGAGTTCGGGGGGAAACACCATATATTTT.

The gene calls are TRBV10-1 and TRBJ2-2; D not resolved. V lost 6 bases and J 5 bases, leaving 10 bases between the germline ends. The germline V gene encodes CDR1 WNHNN and CDR2 SYGVQD (reference sequence). The CDR3 spans 13 residues. In nucleotides, the CDR3 is TGCGCCAGCAGCCCCGTCAGAACCGGGGAGCTGTTTTTT. This codes for CASSPVRTGELFF.

V gene TRBV10-3 combines with J gene TRBJ2-3, with TRBD1 matching 9 bases. V lost 0 bases and J lost 4; bases outside the gene matches: 8. Germline V gives CDR1 ENHRY, CDR2 SYGVKD. CDR3 length: 17 amino acids. Here the CDR3 DNA reads TGTGCCATCAGTGAGTCGCCAGGGACAGGGCACGCAGATACGCAGTATTTT. Its protein product is CAISESPGTGHADTQYF.

The chain links TRBV18 to TRBJ1-2; D gene uncertain. This CDR3 has 16 residues. V dropped 3 bases and J dropped 0 bases, with 14 bases sitting between them. The germline CDR1 and CDR2 sequences are KGHSH and LQKENI. The CDR3 nucleotides read TGTGCCAGCTCACCCTGGGCAGTCGAAGCTAACTATGGCTACACCTTC. Its translation is CASSPWAVEANYGYTF. Using reference TRBV18 and TRBJ1-2 for the parts outside the CDR3, the full variable domain is NAGVMQNPRHLVRRRGQEARLRCSPMKGHSHVYWYRQLPEEGLKFMVYLQKENIIDESGMPKERFSAEFPKEGPSILRIQQVVRGDSAAYFCASSPWAVEANYGYTFGSGTRLTVV.

This clone occurred once. This chain links TRBV27 with TRBJ1-1; possible D gene TRBD1, 6 bases. The CDR3 is 15 residues long. V lost 8 bases to trimming and J lost 4 bases, with 20 bases between them. The germline gives CDR1 MNHEY, CDR2 SMNVEV (reference sequence). This chain's CDR3 is CASVPARAGVTEAFF. CDR3 nucleotides: TGTGCCAGCGTCCCTGCCCGGGCAGGGGTCACTGAAGCTTTCTTT.

This chain joins TRBV6-5 and TRBJ1-5; D not resolved. From germline, CDR1 is MNHEY and CDR2 SVGAGI. The V end was cut by 5 bases, the J end by 6 bases, with 14 bases between. The CDR3 totals 14 residues. The CDR3 sequence is CASSPTTGFQPQHF. CDR3 sequence (DNA): TGTGCCAGCAGTCCGACAACGGGTTTTCAGCCCCAGCATTTT.

The chain joins TRBV2 to TRBJ2-2; TRBD2 aligns across 7 bases. CDR1 is SNHLY and CDR2 is FYNNEI in the germline V gene. CDR3 length equals 17 residues. Unmatched junction bases numbered 12, after V lost 7 bases and J lost 1 base. The CDR3 DNA reads as TGTGCCAGCATGGATGATCGGGGGGAAAGGAACACCGGGGAGCTGTTTTTT. Translated, it gives CASMDDRGERNTGELFF. Looking up the rest from reference TRBV2 and TRBJ2-2 gives the full variable domain: EPEVTQTPSHQVTQMGQEVILRCVPISNHLYFYWYRQILGQKVEFLVSFYNNEISEKSEIFDDQFSVERPDGSNFTLKIRSTKLEDSAMYFCASMDDRGERNTGELFFGEGSRLTVL.

The J gene is TRBJ2-7, the V gene TRBV5-1, with TRBD1 matching over 12 bases. The CDR3 contains 14 residues. CDR1 is SGHRS and CDR2 is YFSETQ in the germline V gene. V shed 10 bases and J 8 bases; nucleotides not matched to a gene: 13. The CDR3 reads CAASPGTGGGKQYF. DNA of the CDR3: TGCGCCGCCTCCCCCGGGACAGGGGGCGGAAAGCAGTACTTC. The full variable domain, in which reference TRBV5-1 and TRBJ2-7 provide the parts outside the CDR3, is KAGVTQTPRYLIKTRGQQVTLSCSPISGHRSVSWYQQTPGQGLQFLFEYFSETQRNKGNFPGRFSGRQFSNSRSEMNVSTLELGDSALYLCAASPGTGGGKQYFGPGTRLTVT.